This T cell receptor (beta chain) was recovered during a study of T cells after yellow fever vaccination. Study details: In the case of low-cell-number fractions, SMART-Seq v4 Ultra Low Input was used for preparation.

Generation of TCR cDNA used 5'RACE template switching (which added a universal primer site and UMIs). TCRdb re-derived calls from the 5' RACE reads in MiXCR, one entry per CDR3 protein. The sample lists some 390,000 distinct CDR3 sequences; over 15% were seen once. This clonotype was detected a few times. Material: PBMCs, obtained before the yellow fever booster vaccination. This TCR came from a man aged 18 to 30 who received the YFV17D yellow fever vaccine.

CDR3 DNA: TGTGCCACCAGTGATCCGCCGCGGGATACGCAGTATTTT. Its protein product is CATSDPPRDTQYF. V gene TRBV24-1 combines with J gene TRBJ2-3; D is undetermined. V shed 3 bases and J shed 6 bases, with 9 bases lying between them. The CDR3 is made up of 13 amino acids. Germline V gene lookup returns CDR1 KGHDR and CDR2 SFDVKD.